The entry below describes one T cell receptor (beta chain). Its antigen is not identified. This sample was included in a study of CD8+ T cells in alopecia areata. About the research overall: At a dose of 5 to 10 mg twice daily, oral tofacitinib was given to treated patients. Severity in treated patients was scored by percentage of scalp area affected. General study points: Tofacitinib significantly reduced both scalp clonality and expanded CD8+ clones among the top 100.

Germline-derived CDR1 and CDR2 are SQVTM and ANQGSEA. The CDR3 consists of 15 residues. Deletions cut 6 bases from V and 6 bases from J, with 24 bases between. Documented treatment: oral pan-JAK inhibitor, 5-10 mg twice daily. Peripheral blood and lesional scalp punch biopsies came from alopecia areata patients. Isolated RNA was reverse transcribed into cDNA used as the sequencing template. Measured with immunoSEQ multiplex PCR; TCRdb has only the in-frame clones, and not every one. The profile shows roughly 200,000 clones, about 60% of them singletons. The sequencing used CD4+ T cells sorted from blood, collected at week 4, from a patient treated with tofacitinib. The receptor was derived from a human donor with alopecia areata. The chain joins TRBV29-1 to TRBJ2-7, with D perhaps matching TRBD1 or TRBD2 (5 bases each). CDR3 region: CSVAIAPAMGTEQYF. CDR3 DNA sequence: TGCAGCGTCGCAATAGCCCCTGCTATGGGGACCGAGCAGTACTTC.